These 8 T cell receptor beta chains were sequenced from one sample in a study of T cell responses to AZD1222 COVID-19 vaccine. Assay: immunoSEQ multiplex PCR; the TCRdb copy retains only in-frame clones and omits some. Of about 120,000 clones detected, 86% appear once; the ten largest clones hold around 17%. This material consisted of peripheral blood, taken 28 days after the second AZD1222 dose. All receptors derive from an adult who received the AZD1222 COVID-19 vaccine.

V is TRBV7-3 and J is TRBJ2-1; TRBD2 agrees at 10 bases. Germline loops: CDR1 SGHTA, CDR2 FQGTGA. There are 14 residues in the CDR3. The junction had 4 bases not matched to a gene; V was cut back by 2 bases and J by 9 bases. In DNA, the CDR3 is TGTGCCAGCAGCTTACTAGCGGGAGCTAGTGAGCAGTTCTTC. This sequence encodes CASSLLAGASEQFF. Together with reference TRBV7-3 and TRBJ2-1, the CDR3 gives the full variable domain: GAGVSQTPSNKVTEKGKYVELRCDPISGHTALYWYRQSLGQGPEFLIYFQGTGAADDSGLPNDRFFAVRPEGSVSTLKIQRTERGDSAVYLCASSLLAGASEQFFGPGTRLTVL.

This chain joins TRBV10-3 and TRBJ1-6; 9 bases fit TRBD1. CDR1 is ENHRY, CDR2 SYGVKD, per germline. This CDR3 comprises 17 residues. The V gene end was trimmed by 0 bases and the J gene end by 6 bases; junction bases not matched to a gene: 6. The CDR3 DNA reads TGTGCCATCAGTGAGTCAGTCGGGACAGGGCTTAATTCACCCCTCCACTTT. The encoded protein is CAISESVGTGLNSPLHF.

V and J are TRBV28 and TRBJ2-7; the match to TRBD1 covers 8 bases. Losses at the gene ends were 6 bases for V and 6 bases for J; bases not matched to a gene: 13. This CDR3 has 15 amino acids. CDR1 MDHEN and CDR2 SYDVKM come from the germline V gene. CDR3 protein: CASSSPGGRKGEQYF. The CDR3 DNA follows: TGTGCCAGCAGCTCCCCAGGGGGCAGAAAGGGCGAGCAGTACTTC.

The rearrangement links TRBV4-2 to TRBJ1-5, with 8 nucleotides matching TRBD1. Trimming took 0 bases from V and 5 from J; bases not matched to a gene: 6. CDR3 size: 16 residues. CDR1 is LGHNA and CDR2 is YNFKEQ in the germline V gene. CDR3 sequence reads: CASSQDAQGDYQPQHF. CDR3 sequence (DNA): TGTGCCAGCAGCCAAGACGCACAGGGGGATTATCAGCCCCAGCATTTT.

The rearrangement uses TRBV18 and TRBJ2-7; 7 bases match TRBD1. Germline CDR1 and CDR2: KGHSH and LQKENI. The CDR3 covers 14 residues. V lost 3 bases to trimming and J lost 1 base; unmatched junction nucleotides: 3. DNA for the CDR3: TGTGCCAGCTCACCGGGGACAGCATCCTACGAGCAGTACTTC. Its protein is CASSPGTASYEQYF.

The V call is TRBV19, the J call TRBJ2-1; D not resolved. The CDR3 is 15 residues long. The germline gives CDR1 LNHDA, CDR2 SQIVND (reference sequence). The V end was cut by 6 bases, the J end by 6 bases, with 18 bases between. This CDR3 is CASSWGIVIGNEQFF. The CDR3 nucleotides are TGTGCCAGTAGCTGGGGAATTGTGATTGGCAATGAGCAGTTCTTC.

This clone was detected only a few times. The chain has TRBV4-1 and TRBJ1-3; D possibly corresponds to TRBD1 (6 bases). CDR1 is MGHRA, CDR2 YSYEKL, per germline. V gave up 1 base and J gave up 4 bases, with 14 bases separating them. The CDR3 has 16 residues. CDR3 nucleotide sequence: TGCGCCAGCAGCCAAGGCCTCCGGGGGCTCGGAAACACCATATATTTT. Translated, it gives CASSQGLRGLGNTIYF.

A few counts support this clone. The chain recombines TRBV9 with TRBJ1-4; TRBD1 matches at 9 bases. The CDR3 runs 15 residues. Looked up from germline, CDR1 is SGDLS and CDR2 is YYNGEE. The J segment lost 7 bases and the V segment lost 4 bases, leaving 8 bases of the junction unmatched. The CDR3 DNA reads TGTGCCAGCAGCTCCCTGGACAGGGGTAGTGAAAAACTGTTTTTT. Protein: CASSSLDRGSEKLFF.